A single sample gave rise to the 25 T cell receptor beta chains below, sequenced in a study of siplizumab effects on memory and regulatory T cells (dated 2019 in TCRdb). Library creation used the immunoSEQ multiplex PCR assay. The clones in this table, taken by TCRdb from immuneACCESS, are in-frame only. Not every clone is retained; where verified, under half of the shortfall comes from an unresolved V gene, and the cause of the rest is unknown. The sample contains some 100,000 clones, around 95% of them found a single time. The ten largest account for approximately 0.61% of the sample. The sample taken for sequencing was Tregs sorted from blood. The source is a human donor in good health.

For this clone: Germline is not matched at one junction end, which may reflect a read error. CDR3 bases: TGTGCCAGCAGCCCCCGGGACTCTCACTTC. Translated, it gives CASSPRDSHF. This chain connects TRBV9 to TRBJ2-7; tentative D call: TRBD2 (6 bases). This CDR3 is 10 amino acids long. The germline V gene has CDR1 SGDLS and CDR2 YYNGEE. The full variable domain, completed using reference TRBV9 and TRBJ2-7, is DSGVTQTPKHLITATGQRVTLRCSPRSGDLSVYWYQQSLDQGLQFLIQYYNGEERAKGNILERFSAQQFPDLHSELNLSSLELGDSALYFCASSPRDSHFGPGTRLTVT.

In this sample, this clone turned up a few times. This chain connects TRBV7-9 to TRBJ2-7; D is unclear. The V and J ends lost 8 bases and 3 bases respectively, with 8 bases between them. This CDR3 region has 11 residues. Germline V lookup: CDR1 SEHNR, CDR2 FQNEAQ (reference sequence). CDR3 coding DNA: TGTGCCAGCGGGCAGTTCTACGAGCAGTACTTC. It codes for CASGQFYEQYF.

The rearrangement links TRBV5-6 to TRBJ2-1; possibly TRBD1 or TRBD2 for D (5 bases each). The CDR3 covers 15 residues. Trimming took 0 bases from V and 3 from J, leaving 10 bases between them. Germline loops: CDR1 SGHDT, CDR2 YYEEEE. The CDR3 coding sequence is TGTGCCAGCAGCTTGGCGGGGCCCAGCTACAATGAGCAGTTCTTC. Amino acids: CASSLAGPSYNEQFF.

The CDR3, as DNA: TGCGCCAGCAGCCCAGACATGGAGGGAGCTGAAGCTTTCTTT. This sequence encodes CASSPDMEGAEAFF. The V and J genes are TRBV5-1 and TRBJ1-1; D is undetermined. The length of the CDR3 is 14 residues. V lost 4 bases and J 6 bases, leaving 16 bases between the germline ends. Germline V gene sequence: CDR1 SGHRS, CDR2 YFSETQ.

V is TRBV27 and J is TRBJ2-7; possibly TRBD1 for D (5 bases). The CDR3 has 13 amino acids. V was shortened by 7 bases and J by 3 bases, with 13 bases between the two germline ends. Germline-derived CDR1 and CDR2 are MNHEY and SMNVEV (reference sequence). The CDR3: CASKYGRDYEQYF. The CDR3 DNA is TGTGCCAGCAAATACGGCAGGGACTACGAGCAGTACTTC.

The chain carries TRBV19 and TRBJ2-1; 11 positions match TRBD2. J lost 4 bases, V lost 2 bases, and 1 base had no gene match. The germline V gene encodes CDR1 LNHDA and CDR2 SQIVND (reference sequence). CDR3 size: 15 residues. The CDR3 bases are TGTGCCAGTAGTATATGGACTAGCGGGTACAATGAGCAGTTCTTC. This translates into CASSIWTSGYNEQFF.

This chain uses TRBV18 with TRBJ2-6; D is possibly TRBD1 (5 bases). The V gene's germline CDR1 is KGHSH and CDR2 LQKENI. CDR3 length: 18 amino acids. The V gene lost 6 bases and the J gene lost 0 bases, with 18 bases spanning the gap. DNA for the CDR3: TGTGCCAGCTCGCTGCAGGGCAGGAGCTACTCTGGGGCCAACGTCCTGACTTTC. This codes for CASSLQGRSYSGANVLTF.

CDR3 coding DNA: TGTGCCACCAGCAGAGATCCCCTGCTCACAGATACGCAGTATTTT. Protein: CATSRDPLLTDTQYF. J is TRBJ2-3 and V is TRBV15; D not certain. Germline values: CDR1 LNHNV, CDR2 YYDKDF (reference sequence). V lost 0 bases, J lost 2 bases, and 9 bases lay in between. This CDR3 is 15 amino acids long.

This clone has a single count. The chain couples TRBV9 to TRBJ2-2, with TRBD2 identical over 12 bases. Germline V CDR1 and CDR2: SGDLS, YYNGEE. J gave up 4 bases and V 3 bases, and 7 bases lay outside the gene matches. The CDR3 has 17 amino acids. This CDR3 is CASSASLAGGATGELFF. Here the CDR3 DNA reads TGTGCCAGCAGCGCTTCACTAGCGGGAGGTGCCACCGGGGAGCTGTTTTTT.

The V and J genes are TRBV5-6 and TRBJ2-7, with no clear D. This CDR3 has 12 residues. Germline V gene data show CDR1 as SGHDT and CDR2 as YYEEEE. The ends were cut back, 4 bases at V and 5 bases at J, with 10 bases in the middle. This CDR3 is CASSPYENEQYF. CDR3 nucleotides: TGTGCCAGCAGCCCTTACGAAAACGAGCAGTACTTC.

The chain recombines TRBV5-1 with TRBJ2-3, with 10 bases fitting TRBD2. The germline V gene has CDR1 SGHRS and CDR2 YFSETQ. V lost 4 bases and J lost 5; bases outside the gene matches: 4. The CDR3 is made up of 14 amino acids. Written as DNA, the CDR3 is TGCGCCAGCAGCCTTAGACTAGCGGGAGATACGCAGTATTTT. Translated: CASSLRLAGDTQYF. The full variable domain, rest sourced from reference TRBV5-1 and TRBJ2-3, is KAGVTQTPRYLIKTRGQQVTLSCSPISGHRSVSWYQQTPGQGLQFLFEYFSETQRNKGNFPGRFSGRQFSNSRSEMNVSTLELGDSALYLCASSLRLAGDTQYFGPGTRLTVL.

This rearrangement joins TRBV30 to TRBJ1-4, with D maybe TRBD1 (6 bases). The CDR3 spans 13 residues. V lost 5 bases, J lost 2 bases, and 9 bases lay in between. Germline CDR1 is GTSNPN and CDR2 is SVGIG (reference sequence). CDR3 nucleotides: TGTGCCTGGGATAGGGGGACTAATGAAAAACTGTTTTTT. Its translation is CAWDRGTNEKLFF.

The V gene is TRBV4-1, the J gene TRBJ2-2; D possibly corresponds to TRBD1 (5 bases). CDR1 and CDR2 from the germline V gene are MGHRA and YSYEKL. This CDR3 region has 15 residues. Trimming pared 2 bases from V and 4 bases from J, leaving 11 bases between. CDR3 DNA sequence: TGCGCCAGCAGCCAACGCAGGGTCATCACCGGGGAGCTGTTTTTT. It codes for CASSQRRVITGELFF.

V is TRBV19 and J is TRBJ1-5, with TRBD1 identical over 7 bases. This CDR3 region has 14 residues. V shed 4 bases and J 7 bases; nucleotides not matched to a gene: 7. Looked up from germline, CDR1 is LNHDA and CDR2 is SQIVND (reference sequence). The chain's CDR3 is CASSTTGPFQPQHF. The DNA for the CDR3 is TGTGCCAGTAGTACGACAGGGCCTTTCCAGCCCCAGCATTTT.

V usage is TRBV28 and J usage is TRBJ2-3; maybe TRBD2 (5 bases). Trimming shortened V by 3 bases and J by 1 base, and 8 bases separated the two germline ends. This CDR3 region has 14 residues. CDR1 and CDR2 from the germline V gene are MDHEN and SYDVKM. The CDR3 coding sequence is TGTGCCAGCAGTTTGGGTAGCGGCACAGATACGCAGTATTTT. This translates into CASSLGSGTDTQYF.

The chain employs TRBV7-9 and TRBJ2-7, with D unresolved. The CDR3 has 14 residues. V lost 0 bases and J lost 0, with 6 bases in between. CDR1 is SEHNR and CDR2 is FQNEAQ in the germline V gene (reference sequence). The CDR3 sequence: CASSLASSSYEQYF. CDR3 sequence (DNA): TGTGCCAGCAGCTTAGCGTCGAGCTCCTACGAGCAGTACTTC.

This chain's CDR3 is CASSAGLYGYTF. The CDR3, as DNA: TGTGCCAGCAGTGCAGGTCTCTATGGCTACACCTTC. V usage is TRBV2 and J usage is TRBJ1-2, with unresolved D. The CDR3 has 12 amino acids. Trimming took 4 bases from V and 4 from J, leaving 7 bases between them. Germline CDR1 is SNHLY and CDR2 is FYNNEI. Looking up the rest from reference TRBV2 and TRBJ1-2 gives the full variable domain: EPEVTQTPSHQVTQMGQEVILRCVPISNHLYFYWYRQILGQKVEFLVSFYNNEISEKSEIFDDQFSVERPDGSNFTLKIRSTKLEDSAMYFCASSAGLYGYTFGSGTRLTVV.

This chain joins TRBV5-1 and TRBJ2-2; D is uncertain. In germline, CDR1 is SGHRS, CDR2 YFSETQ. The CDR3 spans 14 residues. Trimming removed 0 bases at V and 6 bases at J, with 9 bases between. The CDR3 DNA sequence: TGCGCCAGCAGCTTGGGAGACCGGGCCGGGGAGCTGTTTTTT. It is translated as CASSLGDRAGELFF.

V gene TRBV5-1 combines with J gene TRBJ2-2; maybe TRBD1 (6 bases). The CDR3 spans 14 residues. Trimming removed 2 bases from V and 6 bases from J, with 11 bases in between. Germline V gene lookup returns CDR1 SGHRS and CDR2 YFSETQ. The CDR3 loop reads CASSLQGSAGELFF. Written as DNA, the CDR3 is TGCGCCAGCAGCTTACAGGGCTCGGCCGGGGAGCTGTTTTTT.

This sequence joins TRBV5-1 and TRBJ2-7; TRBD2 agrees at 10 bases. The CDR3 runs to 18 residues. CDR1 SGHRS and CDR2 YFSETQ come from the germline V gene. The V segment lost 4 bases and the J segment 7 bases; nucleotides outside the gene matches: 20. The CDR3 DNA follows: TGCGCCAGCAGCGACAACCTGAATCTAGCGGGAGCCATGGGGGAGCAGTACTTC. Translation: CASSDNLNLAGAMGEQYF. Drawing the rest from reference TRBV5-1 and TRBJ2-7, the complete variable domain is KAGVTQTPRYLIKTRGQQVTLSCSPISGHRSVSWYQQTPGQGLQFLFEYFSETQRNKGNFPGRFSGRQFSNSRSEMNVSTLELGDSALYLCASSDNLNLAGAMGEQYFGPGTRLTVT.

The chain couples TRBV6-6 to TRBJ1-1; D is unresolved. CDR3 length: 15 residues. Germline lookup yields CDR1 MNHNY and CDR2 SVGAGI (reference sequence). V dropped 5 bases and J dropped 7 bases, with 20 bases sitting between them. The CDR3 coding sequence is TGTGCCAGCAGTCTAAACGTGCCGCCAAGGAATGAAGCTTTCTTT. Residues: CASSLNVPPRNEAFF.

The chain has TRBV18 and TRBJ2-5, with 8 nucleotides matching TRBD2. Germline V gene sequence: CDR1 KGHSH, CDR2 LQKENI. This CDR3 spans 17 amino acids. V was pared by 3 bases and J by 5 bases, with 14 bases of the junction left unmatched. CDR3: CASSPISGSGLWETQYF. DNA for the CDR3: TGTGCCAGCTCACCGATAAGCGGGAGCGGCTTGTGGGAGACCCAGTACTTC. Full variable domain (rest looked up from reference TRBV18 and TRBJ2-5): NAGVMQNPRHLVRRRGQEARLRCSPMKGHSHVYWYRQLPEEGLKFMVYLQKENIIDESGMPKERFSAEFPKEGPSILRIQQVVRGDSAAYFCASSPISGSGLWETQYFGPGTRLLVL.

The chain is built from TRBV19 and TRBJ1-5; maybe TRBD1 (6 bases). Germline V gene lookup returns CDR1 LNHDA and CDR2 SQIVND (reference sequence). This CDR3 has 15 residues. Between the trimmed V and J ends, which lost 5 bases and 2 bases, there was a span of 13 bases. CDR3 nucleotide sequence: TGTGCCAGTAGTCCGCCGGGACACGGCAATCAGCCCCAGCATTTT. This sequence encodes CASSPPGHGNQPQHF.

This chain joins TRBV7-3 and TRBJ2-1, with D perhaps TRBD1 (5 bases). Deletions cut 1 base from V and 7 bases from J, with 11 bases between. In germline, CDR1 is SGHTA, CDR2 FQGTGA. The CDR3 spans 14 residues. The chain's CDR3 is CASSLIQGWNEQFF. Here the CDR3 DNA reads TGTGCCAGCAGCTTAATTCAGGGTTGGAATGAGCAGTTCTTC. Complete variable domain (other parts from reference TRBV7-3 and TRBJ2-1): GAGVSQTPSNKVTEKGKYVELRCDPISGHTALYWYRQSLGQGPEFLIYFQGTGAADDSGLPNDRFFAVRPEGSVSTLKIQRTERGDSAVYLCASSLIQGWNEQFFGPGTRLTVL.

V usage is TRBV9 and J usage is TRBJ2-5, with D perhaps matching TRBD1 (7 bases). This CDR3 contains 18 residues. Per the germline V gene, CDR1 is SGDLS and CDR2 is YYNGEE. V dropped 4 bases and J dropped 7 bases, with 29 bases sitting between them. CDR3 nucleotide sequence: TGTGCCAGCAGCCCGACTCAGGGGGGAGGTTTGGTGGTCGCGACCCAGTACTTC. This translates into CASSPTQGGGLVVATQYF.